This T cell receptor (beta chain) was captured by sequencing in a study of T cells in Graves' hyperthyroidism and ophthalmopathy. The study left out patients who had uncontrolled infection, other autoimmune disease, pregnancy or lactation. This clonotype was seen at least ten times. CDR1 MNHNS and CDR2 SASEGT come from the germline V gene. Losses at the gene ends were 2 bases for V and 4 bases for J; bases not matched to a gene: 8. This CDR3 is built from 16 residues. The investigators amplified TCR beta CDR3 regions from RNA transcripts. Researchers ran a first-round RT-PCR on the TCR CDR3 using the HTBI primer set. TCRdb reanalysed the multiplex PCR reads using MiXCR and keeps one entry per CDR3 protein. The repertoire consists of some 200,000 distinct CDR3 sequences, with 15% to 20% occurring once and the leading ten covering roughly 53%.

The specimen sequenced was blood. This TCR came from a man between 50 and 59 years old with Graves' hyperthyroidism. The chain uses TRBV6-1 and TRBJ2-3; TRBD2 matches 8 bases. The chain's CDR3 is CASSERSGSGADTQYF. The CDR3 nucleotides are TGTGCCAGCAGTGAACGGAGCGGGAGTGGGGCAGATACGCAGTATTTT.